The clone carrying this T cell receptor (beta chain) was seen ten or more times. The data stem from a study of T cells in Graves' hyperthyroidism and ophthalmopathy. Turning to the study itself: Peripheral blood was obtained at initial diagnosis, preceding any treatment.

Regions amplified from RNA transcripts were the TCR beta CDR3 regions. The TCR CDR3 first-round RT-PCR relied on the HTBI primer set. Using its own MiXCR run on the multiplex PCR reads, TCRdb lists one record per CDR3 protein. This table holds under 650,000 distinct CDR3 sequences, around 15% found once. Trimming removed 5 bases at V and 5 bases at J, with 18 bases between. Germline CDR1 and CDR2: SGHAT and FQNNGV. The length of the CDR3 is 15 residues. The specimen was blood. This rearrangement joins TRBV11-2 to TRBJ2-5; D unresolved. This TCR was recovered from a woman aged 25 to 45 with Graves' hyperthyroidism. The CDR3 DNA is TGTGCCAGCAGCCGGACGCAAAGGAGTGGGGAGACCCAGTACTTC. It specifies CASSRTQRSGETQYF.